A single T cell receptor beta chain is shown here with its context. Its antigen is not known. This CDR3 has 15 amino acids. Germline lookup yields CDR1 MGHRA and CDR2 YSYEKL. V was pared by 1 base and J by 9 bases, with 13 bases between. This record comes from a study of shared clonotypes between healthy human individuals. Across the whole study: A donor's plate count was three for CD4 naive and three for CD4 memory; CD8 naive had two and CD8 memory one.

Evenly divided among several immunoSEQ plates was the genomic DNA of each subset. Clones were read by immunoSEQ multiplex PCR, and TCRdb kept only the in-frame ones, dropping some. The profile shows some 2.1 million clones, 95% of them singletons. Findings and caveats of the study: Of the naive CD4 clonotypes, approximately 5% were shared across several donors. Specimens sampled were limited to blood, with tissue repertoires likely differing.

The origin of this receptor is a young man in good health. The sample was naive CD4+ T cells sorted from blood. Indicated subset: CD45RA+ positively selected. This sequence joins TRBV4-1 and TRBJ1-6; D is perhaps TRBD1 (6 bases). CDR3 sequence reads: CASSQARGGGSPLHF. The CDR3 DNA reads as TGCGCCAGCAGCCAAGCTAGAGGGGGAGGTTCACCCCTCCACTTT.